Following are 9 T cell receptor beta chains from one sample sequenced in a study of cytomegalovirus exposure and HLA in healthy donors. Researchers ran the PCR with 60 Vbeta and 13 Jbeta primers. Profiling relied on immunoSEQ multiplex PCR, and the TCRdb table lists in-frame clones only, not all of them. The profile shows about 170,000 clones, 60% to 85% of them singletons. The specimen sequenced was PBMCs. These receptors were obtained from a woman aged 45-59 years in good health and CMV-seropositive.

V gene TRBV25-1 combines with J gene TRBJ1-4; D gene ambiguous. The CDR3 has 15 amino acids. CDR1 is MGHDK, CDR2 SYGVNS, per germline. The V end lost 5 bases, the J end lost 5 bases, and 15 bases lay between the germline ends. The CDR3 reads CASSSFDGLNEKLFF. DNA of the CDR3: TGTGCCAGCAGTTCCTTCGACGGGTTAAATGAAAAACTGTTTTTT.

The rearrangement uses TRBV25-1 and TRBJ2-1, with a tentative D call TRBD1 (6 bases). The germline V gene encodes CDR1 MGHDK and CDR2 SYGVNS. The V end was cut by 6 bases, the J end by 4 bases, with 7 bases between. The CDR3 loop spans 12 amino acids. The CDR3 region is CASRGQYNEQFF. The CDR3, as DNA: TGTGCCAGCAGAGGACAGTACAATGAGCAGTTCTTC.

The chain employs TRBV5-4 and TRBJ1-1; D possibly corresponds to TRBD1 (5 bases). The V and J ends lost 3 bases and 1 base respectively, with 13 bases between them. Germline CDR1 SGHNT, CDR2 YYREEE (reference sequence). The CDR3 is made up of 15 amino acids. The CDR3 is CASSSAAGPNTEAFF. In nucleotides, the CDR3 is TGTGCCAGCAGCTCGGCCGCGGGGCCGAACACTGAAGCTTTCTTT.

The chain is built from TRBV7-3 and TRBJ1-3; 7 nucleotides align to TRBD1. Germline values: CDR1 SGHTA, CDR2 FQGTGA. The CDR3 is 15 residues long. V shed 4 bases and J 0 bases; nucleotides not matched to a gene: 3. This CDR3 is CASSSRQGSGNTIYF. CDR3 DNA sequence: TGTGCCAGCAGCTCTAGACAGGGCTCTGGAAACACCATATATTTT.

The table lists this clone with a few counts. V and J are TRBV7-8 and TRBJ1-5, with D possibly TRBD1 on 5 matching bases. The CDR3 length is 15 residues. V was cut by 1 base and J by 7 bases, with 14 bases left in between. CDR1 and CDR2 from the germline V gene are SGHVS and FQNEAQ. The CDR3 DNA sequence: TGTGCCAGCAGCTTAGGGACCAGGGAAGCCCAGCCCCAGCATTTT. Translation gives CASSLGTREAQPQHF.

The chain uses TRBV27 and TRBJ1-6, with TRBD1 as a possible D gene (6 bases). Germline-derived CDR1 and CDR2 are MNHEY and SMNVEV (reference sequence). The CDR3 sequence is 17 residues long. Trimming took 2 bases from V and 7 from J, leaving 18 bases between them. In DNA, the CDR3 is TGTGCCAGCAGTTTAAGGGGGGGGGCCAACCTGAATTCACCCCTCCACTTT. Its protein is CASSLRGGANLNSPLHF.

V and J are TRBV18 and TRBJ1-4, with 7 bases lining up with TRBD1. CDR3 length: 19 residues. The germline gives CDR1 KGHSH, CDR2 LQKENI. J gave up 1 base and V 1 base, and 12 bases lay outside the gene matches. CDR3 region: CASSPLGRGITLTNEKLFF. In nucleotides, the CDR3 is TGTGCCAGCTCACCACTCGGCAGGGGGATTACGTTAACTAATGAAAAACTGTTTTTT.

This clone was recorded once. The chain couples TRBV11-1 to TRBJ2-7; TRBD1 matches at 8 bases. Germline V lookup: CDR1 SGHAT, CDR2 FQDESV (reference sequence). The CDR3 covers 14 residues. V lost 5 bases, J lost 6 bases, and 9 bases stayed unmatched. CDR3 DNA sequence: TGTGCCAGCAGCATTCCGGGACAGGTAGGCGAGCAGTACTTC. The encoded protein is CASSIPGQVGEQYF.

DNA of the CDR3: TGCGCCAGCAGCCGCAGACAGGGGGCGCGCGGCTACACCTTC. This translates into CASSRRQGARGYTF. The chain couples TRBV4-1 to TRBJ1-2; 10 nucleotides match TRBD1. The CDR3 extends over 14 amino acids. CDR1 is MGHRA, CDR2 YSYEKL, per germline. The junction had 7 bases not matched to a gene; V was cut back by 4 bases and J by 8 bases.